Here is one T cell receptor (beta chain) with its context. Produced via immunoSEQ multiplex PCR; TCRdb's table is partial and in-frame only. The top ten hold 0.7% to 1% of the sample, which has about 43,000 clones, approximately 90% seen once. The sample belongs to a study of ipilimumab plus nivolumab after autologous stem cell transplantation. At the level of the study: Patients received a median of roughly 5 ipilimumab and roughly eight nivolumab doses.

CDR1 and CDR2 from the germline V gene are LNHDA and SQIVND (reference sequence). The V segment lost 4 bases and the J segment 6 bases; nucleotides outside the gene matches: 2. This CDR3 region has 14 residues. Sequenced material: PBMCs, taken in a trial of ipilimumab plus nivolumab as post-transplant consolidation. The chain carries TRBV19 and TRBJ2-6; 8 bases fit TRBD1. The sequence came from a male donor with multiple myeloma. In nucleotides, the CDR3 is TGTGCCAGTAGTAGGGGACAGGCGGCCAACGTCCTGACTTTC. It codes for CASSRGQAANVLTF. The entire variable domain, with the rest obtained from reference TRBV19 and TRBJ2-6, is as follows: DGGITQSPKYLFRKEGQNVTLSCEQNLNHDAMYWYRQDPGQGLRLIYYSQIVNDFQKGDIAEGYSVSREKKESFPLTVTSAQKNPTAFYLCASSRGQAANVLTFGAGSRLTVL.